The source of this T cell receptor (beta chain) is a study of response to subunit inactivated influenza vaccine. MiXCR, run by TCRdb on the RT-PCR reads, gives a single entry per CDR3 protein. The sample shows over 150,000 distinct CDR3 sequences, about 11% of them seen only once. In the case of this clonotype: Its antigen is unknown.

The CDR3 extends over 13 amino acids. Trimming shortened V by 5 bases and J by 7 bases, and 12 bases separated the two germline ends. Germline lookup yields CDR1 SEHNR and CDR2 FQNEAQ (reference sequence). General observations from the study: Researchers suggested that each seasonal influenza vaccination recruits few new T cells.

Sequencing used CD8+ T cells sorted from PBMCs, obtained roughly 24 months after vaccination. The rearrangement uses TRBV7-9 and TRBJ2-1, with TRBD1 as a possible D gene (6 bases). The sequence was obtained from a man aged 50 to 69 who received an inactivated influenza vaccine. CDR3 amino acids: CASSTGQINEQFF. The CDR3 bases are TGTGCCAGCAGCACCGGACAGATTAATGAGCAGTTCTTC.